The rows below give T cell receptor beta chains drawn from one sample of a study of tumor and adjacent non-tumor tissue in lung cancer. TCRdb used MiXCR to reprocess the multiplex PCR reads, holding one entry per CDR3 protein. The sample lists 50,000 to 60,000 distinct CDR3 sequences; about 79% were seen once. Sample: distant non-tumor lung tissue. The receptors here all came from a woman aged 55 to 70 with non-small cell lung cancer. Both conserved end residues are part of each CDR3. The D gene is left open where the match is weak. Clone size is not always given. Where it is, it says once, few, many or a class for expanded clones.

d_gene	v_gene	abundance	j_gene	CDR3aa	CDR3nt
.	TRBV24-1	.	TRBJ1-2	CATSDGQRSVGYTF	TGTGCCACCAGTGATGGACAGAGGTCAGTTGGCTACACCTTC
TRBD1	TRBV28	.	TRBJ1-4	CASNSTGVAEKPVF	TGTGCCAGCAATTCGACAGGGGTGGCTGAAAAACCGGTTTTT
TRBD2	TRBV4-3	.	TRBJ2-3	CASSQRTSCADTQYF	TGCGCCAGCAGCCAACGGACTAGCTGCGCAGATACGCAGTATTTT
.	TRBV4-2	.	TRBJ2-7	CASSQTTGFYEQYF	TGTGCCAGCAGCCAAACAACAGGATTCTACGAGCAGTATTTC
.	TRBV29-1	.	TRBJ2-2	CSVPYPGGGLFF	TGCAGCGTTCCCTACCCAGGGGGGGGGCTGTTTTTT
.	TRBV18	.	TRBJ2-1	CASSRGQGYNEQFF	TGTGCCAGCTCCCGTGGGCAGGGGTACAATGAGCAGTTCTTC
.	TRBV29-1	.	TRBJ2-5	CSVAISGDTHYF	TGCAGCGTTGCGATAAGTGGTGATACCCACTACTTC
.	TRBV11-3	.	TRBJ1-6	CATSLEDRYNSPLHF	TGTGCTACCAGCTTAGAAGACAGATATAATTCACCCCTCCACTTT
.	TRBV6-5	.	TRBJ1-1	CASSFTPGVENTEAFF	TGTGCCAGCAGCTTCACTCCGGGAGTAGAGAACACTGAAGCTTTCTTT
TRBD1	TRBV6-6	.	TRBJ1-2	CASSGQGDYGYTF	TGTGCCAGTAGCGGACAGGGGGATTATGGCTACACCTTC
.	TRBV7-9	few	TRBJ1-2	CASSPGLNYGYTF	TGTGCCAGCAGCCCGGGCCTCAACTATGGCTACACCTTC
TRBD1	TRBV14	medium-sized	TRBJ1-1	CASSHDRVEAFF	TGTGCCAGCAGCCATGACAGGGTTGAAGCTTTCTTT
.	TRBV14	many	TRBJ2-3	CASSLFRVGTDTQYF	TGTGCCAGCAGCCTCTTCAGGGTAGGCACAGATACGCAGTATTTT
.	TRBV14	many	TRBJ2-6	CASNKLSSGANVLTF	TGTGCCAGCAATAAGCTTAGCTCTGGGGCCAACGTCCTGACTTTC
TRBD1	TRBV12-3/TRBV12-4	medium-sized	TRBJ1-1	CASSFPDLDRGRTEAFF	TGTGCCAGCAGTTTTCCTGACTTGGACAGGGGGCGAACTGAAGCTTTCTTT
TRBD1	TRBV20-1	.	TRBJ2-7	CSVSRDRVPYEQYF	TGTAGTGTTAGCCGGGACAGGGTCCCCTACGAGCAGTACTTC
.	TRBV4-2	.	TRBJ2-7	CASSQDSSQGGYDQYF	TGTGCCAGCAGCCAAGATTCATCCCAGGGCGGCTACGATCAATACTTC
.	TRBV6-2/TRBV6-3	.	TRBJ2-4	CASKRTRQVLAKNIQYF	TGTGCCAGCAAGCGAACACGACAGGTCTTGGCCAAAAACATTCAGTACTTC
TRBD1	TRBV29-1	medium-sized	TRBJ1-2	CSGGQGDYGYTF	TGCAGCGGCGGACAGGGAGACTATGGCTACACCTTC
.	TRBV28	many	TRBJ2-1	CASSLTTAREQFF	TGTGCCAGCTCCTTAACCACTGCAAGGGAGCAGTTCTTC
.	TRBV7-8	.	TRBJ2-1	CASSLGVKEAQFF	TGTGCCAGCAGCTTAGGAGTAAAAGAGGCCCAGTTCTTC
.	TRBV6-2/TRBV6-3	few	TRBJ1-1	CVSFRTGGGNTEAFF	TGTGTCAGCTTCCGGACCGGTGGAGGGAACACTGAAGCTTTCTTT
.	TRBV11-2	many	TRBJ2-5	CASSVMYQETQYF	TGTGCCAGCAGCGTCATGTACCAAGAGACCCAGTACTTC
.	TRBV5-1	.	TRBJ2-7	CASKRIRGADEQYF	TGCGCCAGCAAGAGAATACGGGGGGCGGACGAGCAGTACTTC
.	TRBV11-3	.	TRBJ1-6	CASGLEDRYNSHLHF	TGTGCCAGTGGCTTAGAGGACAGATATAATTCACACCTCCACTTT
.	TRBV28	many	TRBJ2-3	CASSFGGASDTQYF	TGTGCCAGCAGTTTTGGAGGGGCCTCAGATACGCAGTATTTT